These 9 T cell receptor beta chains were all obtained from the same sample, sequenced in a study of blood T cell repertoires in COVID-19. Repertoires were generated with immunoSEQ multiplex PCR, while TCRdb's copy carries only in-frame clones and drops some. The sample holds around 120,000 clones, 87% seen once. The sample was peripheral blood. These receptor sequences come from a human donor in a cohort sampled during active COVID-19.

Concerning this clone: A junction boundary mismatches the germline segment, possibly from a read error. The V and J genes are TRBV28 and TRBJ1-6, with TRBD1 identical over 9 bases. The CDR3 covers 12 residues. Germline V lookup: CDR1 MDHEN, CDR2 SYDVKM. The CDR3 loop is CASADRGWSRDF. As DNA, the CDR3 is TGTGCCAGCGCGGACAGGGGATGGTCTCGCGACTTT. Complete variable domain (other parts from reference TRBV28 and TRBJ1-6): DVKVTQSSRYLVKRTGEKVFLECVQDMDHENMFWYRQDPGLGLRLIYFSYDVKMKEKGDIPEGYSVSREKKERFSLILESASTNQTSMYLCASADRGWSRDFGNGTRLTVT.

With regard to this clone: Other DNA sequences in the sample encode the same CDR3. The chain uses TRBV6-5 and TRBJ1-3; D is uncertain. Per germline, CDR1 MNHEY and CDR2 SVGAGI. This CDR3 region has 13 residues. V was clipped by 8 bases and J by 0 bases, with 8 bases between them. In DNA form, the CDR3 reads TGTGCCAGCTCCCGAGACTCTGGAAACACCATATATTTT. This sequence encodes CASSRDSGNTIYF.

The chain joins TRBV7-9 to TRBJ2-5; 7 bases are shared with TRBD1. This CDR3 spans 14 amino acids. Losses at the gene ends were 7 bases for V and 3 bases for J; bases not matched to a gene: 8. CDR1 is SEHNR, CDR2 FQNEAQ, per germline (reference sequence). The CDR3 DNA is TGTGCCAGCACCGTTAGACAGGGAAAAGAGACCCAGTACTTC. Amino acid sequence: CASTVRQGKETQYF.

This clone was recorded a few times. The rearrangement joins TRBV21-1 to TRBJ2-1; the table's TRBD2 call for D was not verified on the DNA. TRBV21-1 is tagged as a pseudogene. CDR3 length equals 19 residues. The CDR3 coding sequence is TGTGCCAGCAGCAGACTCGCTAGCGGGAGGGCCGCCTCCTACAATGAGCAGTTCTTC. It translates to CASSRLASGRAASYNEQFF.

This chain connects TRBV7-9 to TRBJ2-1; 9 bases fit TRBD2. The CDR3 spans 13 residues. Trimming removed 2 bases from V and 9 bases from J; junction bases left unmatched: 2. Germline V gene sequence: CDR1 SEHNR, CDR2 FQNEAQ (reference sequence). DNA for the CDR3: TGTGCCAGCAGCTTAATAGCGGGAGTTGAGCAGTTCTTC. Translation: CASSLIAGVEQFF.

This clone appeared a few times. This rearrangement joins TRBV4-1 to TRBJ1-5; 7 bases map to TRBD1. Per germline, CDR1 MGHRA and CDR2 YSYEKL. The V and J ends lost 3 bases and 6 bases, in that order; junction bases with no gene match: 11. The CDR3 is 16 residues long. CDR3 loop: CASSHSRQGSGQPQHF. The CDR3 DNA is TGCGCCAGCAGCCACTCCAGACAGGGTTCAGGTCAGCCCCAGCATTTT.

The chain employs TRBV7-8 and TRBJ1-1, with a possible D match to TRBD1 (6 bases). V lost 6 bases and J lost 4, with 18 bases in between. The CDR3 is made up of 15 amino acids. Germline-derived CDR1 and CDR2 are SGHVS and FQNEAQ. This CDR3 reads CASRPDRRGSTEAFF. The CDR3 DNA reads TGTGCCAGCAGACCCGACAGGCGGGGGTCCACTGAAGCTTTCTTT.

The J gene is TRBJ1-2, the V gene TRBV12-3 or TRBV12-4; TRBD1 matches at 7 bases. The CDR3 length is 13 residues. The trim removed 3 bases at V and 4 bases at J, leaving 2 bases unmatched. The CDR3 nucleotides read TGTGCCAGCAGTTTGACAGGGACCTATGGCTACACCTTC. It translates to CASSLTGTYGYTF.

The chain couples TRBV4-2 to TRBJ1-2; D is ambiguous. The CDR3 loop spans 15 amino acids. V gave up 0 bases and J gave up 0 bases, with 8 bases separating them. Germline loops: CDR1 LGHNA, CDR2 YNFKEQ. The CDR3 DNA is TGTGCCAGCAGCCAAGATCAGGCAGCTAACTATGGCTACACCTTC. Amino acid sequence: CASSQDQAANYGYTF.